Each of the 5 T cell receptor beta chains below was sequenced from the same sample in a study of T cell responses to AZD1222 COVID-19 vaccine. The assay was immunoSEQ multiplex PCR, and TCRdb's table has in-frame clones only and misses some. Of approximately 100,000 clones detected, around 91% appear once; the ten largest clones hold 7.5% to 9%. The specimen comprised peripheral blood, sampled 28 days after the second AZD1222 dose. The receptors shown here come from an adult who received the AZD1222 COVID-19 vaccine.

The chain carries TRBV21-1 and TRBJ1-4. TRBV21-1 is classified as a pseudogene. There are 18 residues in the CDR3. CDR3 nucleotide sequence: TGTGCCAGCAGCAAAAAGGTAGGATGGAGGGTGGGGGATGAAAAACTGTTTTTT. Protein product: CASSKKVGWRVGDEKLFF.

The chain links TRBV18 to TRBJ1-2; 7 bases fit TRBD1. This CDR3 is 15 amino acids long. V shed 3 bases, J shed 3 bases, and the junction held 7 bases outside the gene matches. Germline CDR1 is KGHSH and CDR2 is LQKENI. CDR3 sequence reads: CASSPSPQGDYGYTF. The CDR3 nucleotides read TGTGCCAGCTCACCCAGCCCTCAGGGGGACTATGGCTACACCTTC.

The rearrangement joins TRBV27 to TRBJ2-7, with 8 positions matching TRBD1. The germline CDR1 and CDR2 sequences are MNHEY and SMNVEV (reference sequence). The V gene end was trimmed by 2 bases and the J gene end by 2 bases; junction bases not matched to a gene: 8. The CDR3 extends over 16 amino acids. CDR3 residues: CASSLNPTGAPYEQYF. CDR3 sequence (DNA): TGTGCCAGCAGTTTAAATCCGACAGGGGCCCCCTACGAGCAGTACTTC.

The genes are TRBV12-5 and TRBJ1-4; D unresolved. The V gene's germline CDR1 is LGHNT and CDR2 FRNRAP. V was clipped by 2 bases and J by 6 bases, with 7 bases between them. The CDR3 consists of 13 residues. The CDR3 loop reads CASGLNTDEKLFF. CDR3 bases: TGTGCTAGTGGTTTGAACACCGATGAAAAACTGTTTTTT.

This clone has more than one count but fewer than ten. This rearrangement joins TRBV10-3 to TRBJ2-1; D is undetermined. The length of the CDR3 is 11 residues. V dropped 6 bases and J dropped 6 bases, with 6 bases sitting between them. CDR1 is ENHRY, CDR2 SYGVKD, per germline. CDR3 nucleotide sequence: TGTGCCATCAGAATGACCAATGAGCAGTTCTTC. Protein sequence: CAIRMTNEQFF.